The present T cell receptor beta chain was sequenced within a study of blood T cell repertoires in COVID-19 (dated by TCRdb to the early 2020s). At the level of the whole study: The collaborator samples originated in the United States, Italy and Spain and spanned the acute and convalescent phases of COVID-19. Samples came from the ongoing ImmuneRACE study (first 160 participants) plus 1,254 subjects from 6 global collaborators. The prospective study material was composed of cDNA or gDNA derived from T cells, B-cell-depleted T cells, or PBMCs. A freely available public database, intended as a resource for researchers studying the immune response to SARS-CoV-2, is where the repertoires were released. Sample metadata almost always included a de-identified subject ID, COVID-19 status, age in years and sex. Where HLA class I and class II types were available, the types were taken from metadata supplied by the sample provider, not from assay-based typing. Deeply sampled blood TCRbeta repertoires from subjects exposed to, actively infected with, or recovered from COVID-19 were included in the dataset. Summary of the overall study and its limitations: The quantity of clinical and demographic metadata differed by source and by participant and was supplied without curation.

V is shortened by 1 base, J by 4 bases, and the region joining them spans 8 bases. CDR1 and CDR2 were assigned from the germline V gene (reference sequence) as LNHDA and SQIVND. Spanning cysteine to phenylalanine, the CDR3 consists of 14 amino acids. Only CDR3 DNA is held: 42 bases, read in frame from base 1. As for this clone: It lacks a known antigen. Within one base of it there is no much larger clone, and no base qualities were kept.

TCRbeta CDR3 regions were amplified from genomic DNA by means of the immunoSEQ Assay, a bias-controlled multiplex PCR. For the original study's pipeline: Within the assay, amplification of reference gene primers was used to estimate how many nucleated cells each sample contained. To quantify the absolute abundance of each unique TCRbeta CDR3 rearrangement, sequence reads were collapsed and filtered. For each sample, productive Simpson clonality was calculated as the square root of Simpson's diversity index over productive rearrangements. The table comes from immuneACCESS by way of TCRdb, which keeps in-frame sequences with V and J called. Part of the clones is missing from these tables; in studies checked, under half for an unresolved V gene and the rest for unknown reasons. From that table come the V and J calls and clone size; the DNA was used to work out D and trimming. In all, the sample holds 250,000 to 350,000 clones, and approximately 91% of those were seen once. The ten most abundant clones make up about 11% of the sample.

At one collaborating source in Seattle, patients were enrolled during active infection and were followed longitudinally through the course of disease. Whole blood was collected in K2EDTA tubes by collaborating institutions according to the institutions' own protocols. For TCRbeta analysis, collaborator samples were shipped as frozen whole blood, as isolated PBMCs, or as DNA extracted from either sample type. The clonotype was recovered from a woman between 25 and 40 years old with COVID-19, enrolled during active disease. The sequencing sample was made of peripheral blood. The sequence joins TRBV19 to TRBJ2-1; TRBD1 is a weak D gene call, 5 bases matching. In nucleotides, the sequence is TGTGCCAGTAGTATAGGACAGCATTACAATGAGCAGTTCTTC. This is translated as CASSIGQHYNEQFF.